The 21 T cell receptor beta chains presented below share a single source sample, sequenced in a study of technical replicates of blood from a handful of donors. Generated by immunoSEQ multiplex PCR, the TCRdb table keeps only in-frame clones and is missing some. Among roughly 80,000 clones, approximately 97% were seen once, and the ten largest hold around 0.2%. The sequenced material came from T cells isolated from PBMCs. The receptors were gathered from a human donor in good health.

This clone was picked up a small number of times. For the CDR3, the DNA is TGTGCCAGCAGCTTAGCAGGGGGAGGGACTGAAGCTTTCTTT. This codes for CASSLAGGGTEAFF. V is TRBV7-6 and J is TRBJ1-1, with a tentative D call TRBD1 (6 bases). Trimming left V 0 bases short and J 5 bases short, with 10 bases between. This CDR3 spans 14 amino acids. Germline V gives CDR1 SGHVS, CDR2 FNYEAQ.

The chain joins TRBV4-1 to TRBJ1-4; maybe TRBD1 (6 bases). V lost 5 bases and J lost 6, with 19 bases in between. The CDR3 has 16 residues. CDR1 and CDR2 from the germline V gene are MGHRA and YSYEKL. This chain's CDR3 is CASSLQRVGGYEKLFF. CDR3 coding DNA: TGCGCCAGCAGCTTACAAAGGGTAGGGGGTTATGAAAAACTGTTTTTT.

This clone has only one observation. J is TRBJ2-5 and V is TRBV6-8; 7 bases agree with TRBD1. V trimming: 7 bases; J trimming: 5 bases; junction bases outside the gene matches: 19. The germline gives CDR1 MNHGY, CDR2 SAAAGT. This CDR3 has 17 residues. In DNA, the CDR3 is TGTGCCAGCATGTTCCGTCGAATACAGGGGAAAGGGGAGACCCAGTACTTC. Protein sequence: CASMFRRIQGKGETQYF.

The chain uses TRBV5-1 and TRBJ2-3; perhaps TRBD1 as D (5 bases). Germline CDR1 and CDR2: SGHRS and YFSETQ. V was cut by 4 bases and J by 5 bases, with 14 bases left in between. There are 14 residues in the CDR3. CDR3 loop: CASSLDRVEDTQYF. In DNA form, the CDR3 reads TGCGCCAGCAGCCTCGACAGAGTAGAAGATACGCAGTATTTT. Filled out from reference TRBV5-1 and TRBJ2-3, the complete variable domain reads KAGVTQTPRYLIKTRGQQVTLSCSPISGHRSVSWYQQTPGQGLQFLFEYFSETQRNKGNFPGRFSGRQFSNSRSEMNVSTLELGDSALYLCASSLDRVEDTQYFGPGTRLTVL.

This sequence joins TRBV27 and TRBJ1-2; TRBD1 is a possible D gene (5 bases). Trimming removed 5 bases from V and 5 bases from J, with 12 bases in between. The CDR3 covers 13 residues. From germline, CDR1 is MNHEY and CDR2 SMNVEV (reference sequence). The CDR3: CASSQPAGYGYTF. CDR3 bases: TGTGCCAGCAGTCAGCCCGCAGGGTATGGCTACACCTTC.

This clone came up a few times. J is TRBJ1-1 and V is TRBV28; D is undetermined. The CDR3 length is 13 residues. Germline CDR1 MDHEN, CDR2 SYDVKM. Trimming took 6 bases from V and 0 from J, leaving 8 bases between them. The CDR3 sequence: CASRGRMNTEAFF. CDR3 bases: TGTGCCAGCAGGGGCAGAATGAACACTGAAGCTTTCTTT.

This clone was observed once. This sequence joins TRBV5-6 and TRBJ1-4, with D possibly being TRBD1 (6 bases). Trimming stripped 1 base from V and 8 bases from J, with 15 bases between. The CDR3 sequence is 15 residues long. Germline lookup yields CDR1 SGHDT and CDR2 YYEEEE. Here the CDR3 reads CASSLFRQVPEKLFF. In nucleotides, the CDR3 is TGTGCCAGCAGCTTGTTCCGACAGGTTCCCGAAAAACTGTTTTTT.

This chain links TRBV5-1 with TRBJ2-1; 7 bases fit TRBD2. V trimming: 5 bases; J trimming: 8 bases; junction bases outside the gene matches: 10. Per germline, CDR1 SGHRS and CDR2 YFSETQ. CDR3 length: 14 amino acids. The CDR3: CASSRGLGGDEQFF. The CDR3 coding sequence is TGCGCCAGCAGTCGCGGACTAGGAGGGGATGAGCAGTTCTTC.

The chain carries TRBV5-1 and TRBJ2-7; tentative D call: TRBD1 (5 bases). V gave up 4 bases and J gave up 0 bases, with 11 bases separating them. The CDR3 contains 14 residues. Germline V CDR1 and CDR2: SGHRS, YFSETQ. In DNA, the CDR3 is TGCGCCAGCAGCCAAGACAGAAGCTCCTACGAGCAGTACTTC. This encodes CASSQDRSSYEQYF.

The V call is TRBV6-4, the J call TRBJ2-3, with TRBD2 as a possible D gene (5 bases). Germline V gene data show CDR1 as MRHNA and CDR2 as SNTAGT. The V and J ends lost 0 bases and 8 bases respectively, with 9 bases between them. CDR3 size: 13 residues. CDR3 nucleotide sequence: TGTGCCAGCAGTGACTCCGGGGTTGGTACGCAGTATTTT. Translation: CASSDSGVGTQYF.

This clone is a singleton in its sample. This chain joins TRBV12-2 and TRBJ2-3; the table's D call TRBD2 went unverified against the DNA. TRBV12-2 constitutes a pseudogene. CDR3 length: 18 residues. This CDR3 reads CASRLASTAGVSTDTQYF. CDR3 nucleotides: TGTGCAAGTCGCTTAGCGTCAACTGCGGGGGTGAGCACAGATACGCAGTATTTT.

The CDR3 here is CSAIKASGSYEQYF. In DNA, the CDR3 is TGCAGCGCAATTAAAGCTAGCGGGAGTTACGAGCAGTACTTC. The chain links TRBV29-1 to TRBJ2-7, with 10 bases aligning to TRBD2. The CDR3 is 14 residues long. V was clipped by 7 bases and J by 4 bases; unmatched bases: 10. Per the germline V gene, CDR1 is SQVTM and CDR2 is ANQGSEA.

The V gene is TRBV7-9, the J gene TRBJ1-6, with a tentative D call TRBD1 (6 bases). The CDR3 runs 19 residues. Trimming left V 4 bases short and J 0 bases short, with 19 bases between. Germline assignment: CDR1 SEHNR and CDR2 FQNEAQ (reference sequence). The CDR3 sequence: CASSSLRDTESSYNSPLHF. The CDR3, as DNA: TGTGCCAGCAGCTCCCTCCGGGACACCGAGAGCTCCTATAATTCACCCCTCCACTTT.

This sequence joins TRBV19 and TRBJ2-7; possible D gene TRBD1, 6 bases. The CDR3 has 14 residues. Trimming left V 5 bases short and J 3 bases short, with 14 bases between. Germline CDR1 LNHDA, CDR2 SQIVND (reference sequence). As DNA, the CDR3 is TGTGCCAGTAGTCTCCCCGGGACACACTACGAGCAGTACTTC. This gives the protein CASSLPGTHYEQYF.

The chain carries TRBV10-3 and TRBJ1-1; possibly TRBD1 for D (6 bases). The CDR3 has 16 residues. Trimming shortened V by 0 bases and J by 1 base, and 12 bases separated the two germline ends. Germline values: CDR1 ENHRY, CDR2 SYGVKD. The CDR3, as DNA: TGTGCCATCAGTGAGTCGAGGGGGGGGCCGAACACTGAAGCTTTCTTT. The encoded protein is CAISESRGGPNTEAFF.

The rearrangement uses TRBV23-1 and TRBJ1-2, with 10 positions matching TRBD1. TRBV23-1 is reported as an ORF; its role is uncertain. The CDR3 loop spans 17 amino acids. Germline trimming cut 0 bases from V and 6 bases from J; bases unmatched to any gene: 10. The CDR3 DNA sequence: TGCGCCAGCAGTCAATCACGAGACAGGGGGCGCCTGGATGGCTACACCTTC. The encoded protein is CASSQSRDRGRLDGYTF.

The chain couples TRBV2 to TRBJ2-2; TRBD1 agrees at 7 bases. In germline, CDR1 is SNHLY, CDR2 FYNNEI. After removal of 3 bases from V and 5 bases from J, the junction contained 6 bases not matched to a gene. The CDR3 covers 15 residues. The CDR3 coding sequence is TGTGCCAGCAGTGAGAGGACAGGTGGAACCGGGGAGCTGTTTTTT. Translation gives CASSERTGGTGELFF.

This clone was picked up one time. The J gene is TRBJ2-4, the V gene TRBV15, with D unresolved. V dropped 0 bases and J dropped 7 bases, with 7 bases sitting between them. Germline-derived CDR1 and CDR2 are LNHNV and YYDKDF (reference sequence). The CDR3 extends over 13 amino acids. In DNA, the CDR3 is TGTGCCACCAGCAGAGAGATGGAGAACATTCAGTACTTC. Encoded protein: CATSREMENIQYF. Full variable domain (rest looked up from reference TRBV15 and TRBJ2-4): DAMVIQNPRYQVTQFGKPVTLSCSQTLNHNVMYWYQQKSSQAPKLLFHYYDKDFNNEADTPDNFQSRRPNTSFCFLDIRSPGLGDTAMYLCATSREMENIQYFGAGTRLSVL.

This chain connects TRBV19 to TRBJ2-7; TRBD1 is a possible D gene (6 bases). Germline assignment: CDR1 LNHDA and CDR2 SQIVND (reference sequence). The CDR3 extends over 15 amino acids. V was pared by 3 bases and J by 4 bases, with 16 bases between. For the CDR3, the DNA is TGTGCCAGTAGTATTCGGTGGGGGCGCGGGTACGAGCAGTACTTC. As protein: CASSIRWGRGYEQYF.

The chain combines TRBV13 with TRBJ1-2; D is unresolved. V dropped 4 bases and J dropped 4 bases, with 13 bases sitting between them. From germline, CDR1 is PRHDT and CDR2 FYEKMQ (reference sequence). The CDR3 contains 14 residues. The CDR3 loop is CASSWQDAGYGYTF. The CDR3 DNA sequence: TGTGCCAGCAGCTGGCAGGACGCGGGCTATGGCTACACCTTC.

Note on this clone: Different DNA sequences within this sample yield the same CDR3. This chain connects TRBV6-1 to TRBJ1-1; TRBD1 might be the D (6 bases). The length of the CDR3 is 13 residues. Germline V lookup: CDR1 MNHNS, CDR2 SASEGT. V was clipped by 9 bases and J by 2 bases, with 13 bases between them. The CDR3 loop is CASVGQTNTEAFF. The CDR3 DNA sequence: TGTGCCAGTGTAGGACAGACCAACACTGAAGCTTTCTTT.